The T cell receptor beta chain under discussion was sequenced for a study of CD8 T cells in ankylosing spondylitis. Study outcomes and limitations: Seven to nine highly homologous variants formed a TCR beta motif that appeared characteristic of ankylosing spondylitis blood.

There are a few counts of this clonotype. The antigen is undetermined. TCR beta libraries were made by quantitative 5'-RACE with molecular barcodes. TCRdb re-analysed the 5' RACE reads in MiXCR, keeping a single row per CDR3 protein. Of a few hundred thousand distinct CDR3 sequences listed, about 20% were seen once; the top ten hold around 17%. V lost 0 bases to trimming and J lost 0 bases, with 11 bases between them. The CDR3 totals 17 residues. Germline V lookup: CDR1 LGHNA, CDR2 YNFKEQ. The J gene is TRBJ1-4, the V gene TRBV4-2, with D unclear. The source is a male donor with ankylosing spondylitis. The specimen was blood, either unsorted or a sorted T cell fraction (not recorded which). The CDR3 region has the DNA TGTGCCAGCAGCCAAGAGAGGGCCGAAGCAACTAATGAAAAACTGTTTTTT. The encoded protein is CASSQERAEATNEKLFF.